The next 26 T cell receptor beta chains were all read from a single sample in a study of control samples from healthy donors and cancer patients (dated by TCRdb to the early 2020s). Libraries were constructed by the immunoSEQ multiplex PCR assay. This is the immuneACCESS table as TCRdb keeps it, with only in-frame sequences that have V and J called. A part of the clones is gone; compared with another copy, unresolved V genes explain less than half, and the rest is unexplained. Recorded for this sample are more than 45,000 clones; around 93% of them occurred a single time. The ten largest make up around 0.9% of the sample. What was sequenced was PBMCs. These receptor sequences come from a man under 40 with colorectal cancer.

The chain carries TRBV15 and TRBJ1-4; TRBD1 is a possible D gene (5 bases). Per the germline V gene, CDR1 is LNHNV and CDR2 is YYDKDF (reference sequence). The V end lost 0 bases, the J end lost 8 bases, and 16 bases lay between the germline ends. The CDR3 loop spans 16 amino acids. The DNA of the CDR3 is TGTGCCACCAGCAGAGACCCCATGGGGCCTCGAGAAAAACTGTTTTTT. The encoded protein is CATSRDPMGPREKLFF.

The gene calls are TRBV6-4 and TRBJ2-3, with TRBD1 as a possible D gene (5 bases). This CDR3 comprises 17 residues. The germline V gene has CDR1 MRHNA and CDR2 SNTAGT. Between the trimmed V and J ends, which lost 3 bases and 2 bases, there was a span of 18 bases. The CDR3 DNA sequence: TGTGCCAGCAGTGAGGGAAAGCCAGGGCCAACCACAGATACGCAGTATTTT. Translated, it gives CASSEGKPGPTTDTQYF.

This rearrangement joins TRBV5-6 to TRBJ1-6, with no clear D. This CDR3 has 14 residues. Germline lookup yields CDR1 SGHDT and CDR2 YYEEEE. Between the trimmed V and J ends, which lost 1 base and 9 bases, there was a span of 11 bases. CDR3 sequence (DNA): TGTGCCAGCAGCTTGTGGATATACAGTTCACCCCTCCACTTT. Its protein is CASSLWIYSSPLHF.

Concerning this clone itself: Other DNA variants within this sample encode the same CDR3. The gene calls are TRBV2 and TRBJ2-6; 9 bases agree with TRBD2. The V and J ends lost 3 bases and 1 base, in that order; junction bases with no gene match: 7. This CDR3 comprises 18 residues. Germline CDR1 is SNHLY and CDR2 is FYNNEI. The CDR3 loop is CASSDRVAGVSGANVLTF. The DNA for the CDR3 is TGTGCCAGCAGTGACAGGGTAGCGGGGGTGTCTGGGGCCAACGTCCTGACTTTC.

The chain is built from TRBV4-3 and TRBJ2-5; D uncertain. The closer fit of TRBJ2-7 to the DNA end suggests the J call may be wrong. Germline assignment: CDR1 LGHNA and CDR2 YSLEER. The CDR3 loop spans 13 amino acids. The CDR3 sequence is CASSQAQKGEQYF. CDR3 sequence (DNA): TGCGCCAGCAGCCAAGCGCAAAAGGGCGAGCAGTACTTC.

V is TRBV5-4 and J is TRBJ2-2, with 8 bases fitting TRBD1. The CDR3 contains 14 residues. Per germline, CDR1 SGHNT and CDR2 YYREEE (reference sequence). V gave up 3 bases and J gave up 6 bases; unmatched junction bases: 4. The CDR3 region has the DNA TGTGCCAGCAGCTCGGACAGGGCAGCCGGGGAGCTGTTTTTT. Translation gives CASSSDRAAGELFF.

The rearrangement uses TRBV7-9 and TRBJ2-1; 7 bases agree with TRBD1. The junction had 12 bases not matched to a gene; V was cut back by 4 bases and J by 3 bases. This CDR3 spans 17 amino acids. Germline CDR1 SEHNR, CDR2 FQNEAQ (reference sequence). CDR3 in amino acids: CASSSMGQPNFYNEQFF. The CDR3 DNA is TGTGCCAGCAGCTCCATGGGACAGCCCAACTTCTACAATGAGCAGTTCTTC.

The chain joins TRBV3-1 (or the pseudogene TRBV3-2) to TRBJ2-3, with 10 bases lining up with TRBD2. Looked up from germline, CDR1 is LGHDT and CDR2 is YNNKEL (reference sequence). J gave up 12 bases and V 4 bases, and 4 bases lay outside the gene matches. This CDR3 region has 12 residues. This CDR3 is CASSLERGGQYF. The DNA for the CDR3 is TGTGCCAGCAGCCTAGAGCGGGGGGGCCAGTATTTT.

The rearrangement uses TRBV30 and TRBJ2-7; D is uncertain. Germline V gives CDR1 GTSNPN, CDR2 SVGIG (reference sequence). Trimming removed 2 bases at V and 5 bases at J, with 10 bases between. The CDR3 length is 12 residues. The CDR3 loop reads CAWSRAEDEQYF. The CDR3 nucleotides are TGTGCCTGGAGTAGGGCAGAAGACGAGCAGTACTTC.

This sequence joins TRBV6-5 and TRBJ2-7, with 9 bases identical to TRBD1. This CDR3 contains 15 residues. Germline V gene lookup returns CDR1 MNHEY and CDR2 SVGAGI. V lost 5 bases to trimming and J lost 1 base; unmatched junction nucleotides: 6. CDR3 loop: CASSHFGQGSYEQYF. CDR3 nucleotide sequence: TGTGCCAGCAGTCACTTTGGACAGGGGTCCTACGAGCAGTACTTC.

The rearrangement uses TRBV2 and TRBJ1-1; D possibly corresponds to TRBD1 (6 bases). CDR1 is SNHLY and CDR2 is FYNNEI in the germline V gene. The CDR3 spans 15 residues. The ends were cut back, 3 bases at V and 5 bases at J, with 16 bases in the middle. Here the CDR3 DNA reads TGTGCCAGCAGTGAGTCCGGGACAAGTCTAACTGAAGCTTTCTTT. Its protein product is CASSESGTSLTEAFF. The variable domain in full, with the rest retrieved from reference TRBV2 and TRBJ1-1, is EPEVTQTPSHQVTQMGQEVILRCVPISNHLYFYWYRQILGQKVEFLVSFYNNEISEKSEIFDDQFSVERPDGSNFTLKIRSTKLEDSAMYFCASSESGTSLTEAFFGQGTRLTVV.

In this sample, this clone turned up once. The chain recombines TRBV11-2 with TRBJ2-1; the D gene is possibly TRBD2 (6 bases). The CDR3 is made up of 14 amino acids. The ends were cut back, 1 base at V and 9 bases at J, with 13 bases in the middle. Looked up from germline, CDR1 is SGHAT and CDR2 is FQNNGV. The CDR3 loop is CASSLVWGDLEQFF. The CDR3 nucleotides are TGTGCCAGCAGCTTAGTATGGGGGGACCTTGAGCAGTTCTTC.

Only one count was recorded for this clone. The rearrangement links TRBV4-1 to TRBJ2-7, with a tentative D call TRBD2 (7 bases). Trimming cost V 1 base and J 6 bases, with 16 bases left between them. CDR1 is MGHRA and CDR2 is YSYEKL in the germline V gene. The CDR3 contains 15 residues. CDR3 DNA: TGCGCCAGCAGCCAAGTCGCGGGGGCCAGGGGCGAGCAGTACTTC. Amino acids: CASSQVAGARGEQYF.

The chain links TRBV6-5 to TRBJ1-6, with D perhaps matching TRBD1 (5 bases). Trimming pared 4 bases from V and 8 bases from J, leaving 18 bases between. The germline V gene encodes CDR1 MNHEY and CDR2 SVGAGI. CDR3 length equals 16 residues. The DNA for the CDR3 is TGTGCCAGCAGTTTCCTCGGGGGAGGGGAGGATTCACCCCTCCACTTT. This sequence encodes CASSFLGGGEDSPLHF.

This chain links TRBV5-4 with TRBJ2-7, with TRBD1 matching 8 bases. V dropped 1 base and J dropped 4; count of bases not matched to a gene: 4. Germline-derived CDR1 and CDR2 are SGHNT and YYREEE (reference sequence). The CDR3 covers 14 residues. Here the CDR3 reads CASSLRTGIYEQYF. For the CDR3, the DNA is TGTGCCAGCAGCTTGCGGACAGGGATATACGAGCAGTACTTC.

This sequence joins TRBV19 and TRBJ1-3; TRBD1 matches at 10 bases. V was clipped by 7 bases and J by 2 bases; unmatched bases: 8. There are 16 residues in the CDR3. The germline CDR1 and CDR2 sequences are LNHDA and SQIVND (reference sequence). This CDR3 is CASTDRGTGAGNTIYF. CDR3 in DNA: TGTGCCAGTACCGACCGAGGGACAGGGGCTGGAAACACCATATATTTT. The whole variable domain, remainder taken from reference TRBV19 and TRBJ1-3, is DGGITQSPKYLFRKEGQNVTLSCEQNLNHDAMYWYRQDPGQGLRLIYYSQIVNDFQKGDIAEGYSVSREKKESFPLTVTSAQKNPTAFYLCASTDRGTGAGNTIYFGEGSWLTVV.

V usage is TRBV18 and J usage is TRBJ1-1, with unresolved D. The CDR3 runs to 12 residues. The V end lost 3 bases, the J end lost 5 bases, and 7 bases lay between the germline ends. Germline V gene sequence: CDR1 KGHSH, CDR2 LQKENI. Here the CDR3 reads CASSPQGTEAFF. Written as DNA, the CDR3 is TGTGCCAGCTCACCGCAAGGGACTGAAGCTTTCTTT.

This chain uses TRBV7-2 with TRBJ1-2; D perhaps matches TRBD1 (6 bases). The CDR3 loop spans 17 amino acids. V was pared by 1 base and J by 5 bases, with 20 bases between. The germline V gene encodes CDR1 SGHTA and CDR2 FQGNSA. Here the CDR3 DNA reads TGTGCCAGCAGCTTAGAGGGAGTACAGGGTAGGGGATATGGCTACACCTTC. Its protein product is CASSLEGVQGRGYGYTF.

The V gene is TRBV1, the J gene TRBJ1-4. TRBV1 is described as a pseudogene. The CDR3 covers 11 residues. CDR3 DNA: TGCACCAGCAGCCAACGTGAAAAACTGTTTTTT. Translation gives CTSSQREKLFF.

Note on this clone: Mismatch with germline at one junction end may stem from a read error. The CDR3 sequence: CASSATGTQYF. The CDR3 nucleotides read TGCGCCAGCAGTGCTACAGGTACGCAGTATTTT. The V call is TRBV10-1, the J call TRBJ2-3; D might be TRBD1 (5 bases). Germline values: CDR1 WNHNN, CDR2 SYGVQD (reference sequence). This CDR3 contains 11 residues.

The CDR3 sequence: CASSPRIRRTEAFF. The CDR3 bases are TGTGCCAGCAGCCCTAGGATCCGGAGGACTGAAGCTTTCTTT. The chain couples TRBV7-2 to TRBJ1-1; D unresolved. This CDR3 contains 14 residues. V lost 5 bases to trimming and J lost 5 bases, with 15 bases between them. Germline V gene data show CDR1 as SGHTA and CDR2 as FQGNSA.

Here the CDR3 DNA reads TGTGCCAGCAGTGACTCAAGCGGGGGGGCGCCCAATGAGCAGTTCTTC. Amino acid sequence: CASSDSSGGAPNEQFF. J is TRBJ2-1 and V is TRBV6-4; TRBD2 matches at 10 bases. CDR3 length: 16 amino acids. The V segment lost 0 bases and the J segment 6 bases; nucleotides outside the gene matches: 5. Germline CDR1 is MRHNA and CDR2 is SNTAGT.

The chain combines TRBV5-4 with TRBJ2-7; D tentatively reads TRBD1 or TRBD2 (5 bases each). This CDR3 contains 14 residues. Germline CDR1 and CDR2: SGHNT and YYREEE (reference sequence). Trimming removed 0 bases from V and 3 bases from J, with 10 bases in between. The CDR3 is CASSLGTRGYEQYF. The CDR3, as DNA: TGTGCCAGCAGCTTGGGTACGAGGGGCTACGAGCAGTACTTC.

The chain is built from TRBV7-9 and TRBJ2-5; 7 bases match TRBD1. CDR3 length equals 15 residues. Unmatched junction bases numbered 7, after V lost 1 base and J lost 5 bases. Germline CDR1 SEHNR, CDR2 FQNEAQ (reference sequence). The chain's CDR3 is CASSLETGFEETQYF. The DNA for the CDR3 is TGTGCCAGCAGCTTAGAGACAGGGTTCGAGGAGACCCAGTACTTC.

This sequence joins TRBV18 and TRBJ1-1; tentative D call: TRBD1 (5 bases). The CDR3 runs to 17 residues. The V end lost 4 bases, the J end lost 1 base, and 19 bases lay between the germline ends. Germline loops: CDR1 KGHSH, CDR2 LQKENI. This CDR3 is CASSLAQGGMANTEAFF. DNA for the CDR3: TGTGCCAGCTCACTAGCCCAGGGTGGGATGGCGAACACTGAAGCTTTCTTT. Based on the CDR3 plus reference TRBV18 and TRBJ1-1, the full variable domain is NAGVMQNPRHLVRRRGQEARLRCSPMKGHSHVYWYRQLPEEGLKFMVYLQKENIIDESGMPKERFSAEFPKEGPSILRIQQVVRGDSAAYFCASSLAQGGMANTEAFFGQGTRLTVV.

CDR3 in DNA: TGTGCCAGCAGTTCCCCAGGGGCTATATCTGGAAACACCATATATTTT. Protein sequence: CASSSPGAISGNTIYF. The chain carries TRBV6-5 and TRBJ1-3, with a weak D call TRBD1 (6 bases). CDR1 is MNHEY and CDR2 is SVGAGI in the germline V gene. Trimming left V 4 bases short and J 1 base short, with 14 bases between. The CDR3 is made up of 16 amino acids.